Shown below are 28 T cell receptor beta chains from a single sample sequenced in a study of T cells in Graves' hyperthyroidism and ophthalmopathy (dated 2019 in TCRdb). Library generation was performed with multiplex PCR. The reads were generated on an Illumina HiSeq 2000. TCR beta CDR3 regions were amplified from RNA transcripts. For the first round of RT-PCR on the TCR CDR3, the HTBI primer set was used together with the Qiagen OneStep RT-PCR kit. The raw public reads went through TCRdb reprocessing: fastp at Q25, MiXCR clone calling, in-frame beta chains kept. Rows with one shared CDR3 protein collapse into an entry with the most common genes and DNA. This sample holds 300,000 to 350,000 distinct CDR3 sequences; approximately 15% were observed only once. Around 24% of the sample comes from the top ten. Specimen: blood. Receptors were obtained from a woman between 25 and 40 years old with Graves' hyperthyroidism.

V gene TRBV19 combines with J gene TRBJ2-7, with a weak D call TRBD1 (5 bases). CDR3 size: 14 residues. Germline V gene data show CDR1 as LNHDA and CDR2 as SQIVND (reference sequence). Trimming removed 1 base from V and 0 bases from J, with 7 bases in between. The CDR3 reads CASSIAGSSYEQYF. DNA for the CDR3: TGTGCCAGTAGTATAGCAGGGTCCTCCTACGAGCAGTACTTC.

This clonotype was picked up many times. The chain's CDR3 is CASSLGTGTGGNEQFF. The CDR3 DNA follows: TGTGCCAGCAGCTTAGGGACCGGGACAGGGGGCAATGAGCAGTTCTTC. The chain couples TRBV7-9 to TRBJ2-1; 11 bases match TRBD1. CDR3 length: 16 residues. With 1 base clipped from V and 6 bases from J, the junction kept 5 bases outside the gene matches. Germline V gives CDR1 SEHNR, CDR2 FQNEAQ (reference sequence).

This clonotype was observed a handful of times. The rearrangement uses TRBV7-9 and TRBJ2-1; 7 bases align to TRBD2. V shed 5 bases, J shed 6 bases, and the junction held 7 bases outside the gene matches. Germline-derived CDR1 and CDR2 are SEHNR and FQNEAQ (reference sequence). This CDR3 has 14 amino acids. The CDR3 DNA is TGTGCCAGCAGCCCCAGGGAGGGTTCCAATGAGCAGTTCTTC. Amino acids: CASSPREGSNEQFF. The whole variable domain, filled in from reference TRBV7-9 and TRBJ2-1, reads DTGVSQNPRHKITKRGQNVTFRCDPISEHNRLYWYRQTLGQGPEFLTYFQNEAQLEKSRLLSDRFSAERPKGSFSTLEIQRTEQGDSAMYLCASSPREGSNEQFFGPGTRLTVL.

This clonotype was observed a few times. This rearrangement joins TRBV27 to TRBJ2-7; possibly TRBD2 for D (5 bases). The CDR3 extends over 13 amino acids. Trimming shortened V by 5 bases and J by 4 bases, and 12 bases separated the two germline ends. Germline loops: CDR1 MNHEY, CDR2 SMNVEV (reference sequence). CDR3: CASSPLRGYEQYF. DNA for the CDR3: TGTGCCAGCAGTCCCCTCCGCGGGTACGAGCAGTACTTC.

This clonotype was seen many times. This chain joins TRBV6-2 or TRBV6-3 and TRBJ1-3; a possible D gene is TRBD1 (5 bases). Per the germline V gene, CDR1 is MNHEY and CDR2 is SVGEGT. The CDR3 length is 15 residues. Trimming left V 0 bases short and J 0 bases short, with 6 bases between. This CDR3 is CASSYSGASGNTIYF. For the CDR3, the DNA is TGTGCCAGCAGTTACTCCGGGGCCTCTGGAAACACCATATATTTT.

This clonotype was seen only a few times. The rearrangement uses TRBV12-3 or TRBV12-4 and TRBJ1-1; D is unresolved. The CDR3 length is 15 residues. V was clipped by 1 base and J by 3 bases, with 12 bases between them. The CDR3 loop reads CASSLGWAWDTEAFF. CDR3 DNA sequence: TGTGCCAGCAGTTTAGGGTGGGCTTGGGACACTGAAGCTTTCTTT.

This clonotype was seen a few times. The chain employs TRBV5-1 and TRBJ2-7; either TRBD1 or TRBD2 may supply D (5 bases each). The CDR3 loop spans 13 amino acids. Germline CDR1 reads SGHRS; CDR2 reads YFSETQ. V dropped 2 bases and J dropped 5 bases, with 11 bases sitting between them. This CDR3 is CASSFMGVDEQYF. The CDR3 region has the DNA TGCGCCAGCAGCTTCATGGGGGTGGACGAGCAGTACTTC.

The chain has TRBV24-1 and TRBJ2-7, with a weak D call TRBD1 (6 bases). V lost 6 bases, J lost 5 bases, and 13 bases lay in between. Germline CDR1 reads KGHDR; CDR2 reads SFDVKD. The CDR3 totals 13 residues. CDR3 in DNA: TGTGCCACCAGTCAGGGGATCACCAACGAGCAGTACTTC. It specifies CATSQGITNEQYF.

The chain carries TRBV20-1 and TRBJ1-1, with 9 bases fitting TRBD1. Trimming took 7 bases from V and 8 from J; bases not matched to a gene: 5. The CDR3 has 11 residues. The germline V gene encodes CDR1 DFQATT and CDR2 SNEGSKA (reference sequence). The CDR3 reads CSGDRAEEAFF. The CDR3 DNA sequence: TGCAGTGGGGACAGGGCCGAAGAAGCTTTCTTT.

The chain links TRBV28 to TRBJ2-3; 9 nucleotides align to TRBD1. Germline values: CDR1 MDHEN, CDR2 SYDVKM. This CDR3 is 15 amino acids long. J lost 3 bases, V lost 2 bases, and 3 bases had no gene match. CDR3 in amino acids: CASSLGGQGTDTQYF. In DNA, the CDR3 is TGTGCCAGCAGTTTAGGGGGACAGGGTACAGATACGCAGTATTTT.

The CDR3 protein is CASSLQGPGGPYNEQFF. In nucleotides, the CDR3 is TGTGCCAGCAGTTTGCAGGGGCCGGGAGGGCCCTACAATGAGCAGTTCTTC. This sequence joins TRBV28 and TRBJ2-1, with TRBD2 identical over 8 bases. This CDR3 comprises 17 residues. Germline CDR1 and CDR2: MDHEN and SYDVKM. V was clipped by 3 bases and J by 2 bases; unmatched bases: 9.

The chain carries TRBV20-1 and TRBJ2-5; 8 bases fit TRBD1. This CDR3 has 14 residues. CDR1 and CDR2 from the germline V gene are DFQATT and SNEGSKA (reference sequence). The chain's CDR3 is CSAPPGTGGETQYF. The CDR3 nucleotides read TGCAGCGCCCCCCCCGGGACAGGAGGAGAGACCCAGTACTTC.

This clonotype has only a few counts. The chain recombines TRBV28 with TRBJ2-5; no clear D. The CDR3 has 13 amino acids. CDR1 is MDHEN, CDR2 SYDVKM, per germline. Trimming removed 6 bases at V and 5 bases at J, with 13 bases between. The CDR3 DNA reads as TGTGCCAGCAGAACCCCCCAAGGGGAGACCCAGTACTTC. It translates to CASRTPQGETQYF.

This clonotype was counted at least ten times. The gene calls are TRBV6-1 and TRBJ1-2; 8 bases map to TRBD1. Germline lookup yields CDR1 MNHNS and CDR2 SASEGT. The CDR3 has 15 amino acids. The junction had 10 bases not matched to a gene; V was cut back by 2 bases and J by 8 bases. CDR3 residues: CASSEPPDRASGYTF. DNA of the CDR3: TGTGCCAGCAGTGAACCTCCGGACAGGGCATCCGGCTACACCTTC.

In this sample, this clonotype turned up a few times. The genes are TRBV12-3 or TRBV12-4 and TRBJ1-4, with D tentatively TRBD1 (5 bases). The V gene lost 3 bases and the J gene lost 7 bases, with 18 bases spanning the gap. This CDR3 contains 16 residues. The CDR3, as DNA: TGTGCCAGCAGTTTGTTTTTGTCGGGGCGGGTTGAAAAACTGTTTTTT. The encoded protein is CASSLFLSGRVEKLFF.

This clonotype was detected many times. The chain is built from TRBV7-8 and TRBJ2-1; D not resolved. In germline, CDR1 is SGHVS, CDR2 FQNEAQ. The CDR3 has 15 residues. Trimming removed 3 bases at V and 4 bases at J, with 13 bases between. CDR3 in DNA: TGTGCCAGCAGCTTGACCGTCAGCGCTTACAATGAGCAGTTCTTC. It is translated as CASSLTVSAYNEQFF. The whole variable domain, remainder taken from reference TRBV7-8 and TRBJ2-1, is GAGVSQSPRYKVAKRGQDVALRCDPISGHVSLFWYQQALGQGPEFLTYFQNEAQLDKSGLPSDRFFAERPEGSVSTLKIQRTQQEDSAVYLCASSLTVSAYNEQFFGPGTRLTVL.

The chain uses TRBV4-1 and TRBJ1-5; possible D gene TRBD1, 5 bases. CDR3 size: 15 residues. Germline V gene sequence: CDR1 MGHRA, CDR2 YSYEKL. V shed 5 bases and J shed 2 bases, with 13 bases lying between them. The CDR3 nucleotides are TGCGCCAGCAGCGATCGGGGGTATGGCAATCAGCCCCAGCATTTT. This codes for CASSDRGYGNQPQHF.

This clonotype was recorded at least ten times. The V and J genes are TRBV30 and TRBJ2-7; no clear D. This CDR3 is 12 amino acids long. Trimming removed 1 base at V and 3 bases at J, with 7 bases between. The germline V gene has CDR1 GTSNPN and CDR2 SVGIG (reference sequence). Here the CDR3 DNA reads TGTGCCTGGAGTGCGGCAGGCTACGAGCAGTACTTC. Amino acid sequence: CAWSAAGYEQYF.

This clonotype was seen repeatedly, ten times or more. The V call is TRBV30, the J call TRBJ2-7; TRBD1 matches 8 bases. Losses at the gene ends were 4 bases for V and 4 bases for J; bases not matched to a gene: 6. Germline-derived CDR1 and CDR2 are GTSNPN and SVGIG (reference sequence). CDR3 length equals 13 residues. CDR3 sequence (DNA): TGTGCCTGGACCGGGCAGGGGGCTTACGAGCAGTACTTC. Translation gives CAWTGQGAYEQYF.

V gene TRBV2 combines with J gene TRBJ1-2, with TRBD1 identical over 7 bases. Germline V gene data show CDR1 as SNHLY and CDR2 as FYNNEI. V gave up 3 bases and J gave up 2 bases; unmatched junction bases: 12. The CDR3 runs to 17 residues. CDR3 sequence (DNA): TGTGCCAGCAGTGAGTTTGGGACAGCCAGGATAAACTATGGCTACACCTTC. It is translated as CASSEFGTARINYGYTF.

This clonotype was counted at least ten times. The chain joins TRBV27 to TRBJ1-2; a weak D match, TRBD1 (6 bases). CDR1 MNHEY and CDR2 SMNVEV come from the germline V gene (reference sequence). With 0 bases removed from V and 3 bases from J, the gap between germline ends came to 11 bases. This CDR3 is built from 15 residues. This chain's CDR3 is CASSLSTQGHYGYTF. The CDR3 DNA is TGTGCCAGCAGTTTATCGACGCAGGGGCACTATGGCTACACCTTC.

In its sample, this clonotype was seen a few times. This chain uses TRBV11-2 with TRBJ2-5; no reliable D call. The CDR3 has 13 amino acids. CDR1 and CDR2 (germline): SGHAT, FQNNGV. Between the trimmed V and J ends, which lost 8 bases and 2 bases, there was a span of 12 bases. CDR3 sequence reads: CASSPWSQETQYF. DNA for the CDR3: TGTGCCAGCTCGCCCTGGTCACAAGAGACCCAGTACTTC.

This clonotype was seen many times. V is TRBV2 and J is TRBJ1-1, with a possible D match to TRBD1 (6 bases). Germline V gene data show CDR1 as SNHLY and CDR2 as FYNNEI. This CDR3 is 16 amino acids long. Trimming removed 9 bases from V and 1 base from J, with 21 bases in between. Here the CDR3 DNA reads TGTGCCAGAAACGGGGGGGGCACCAAAAGGAACACTGAAGCTTTCTTT. Translated, it gives CARNGGGTKRNTEAFF.

At least ten counts were recorded for this clonotype. The chain couples TRBV7-2 to TRBJ2-3, with 7 bases aligning to TRBD2. CDR3 length: 15 residues. Germline V CDR1 and CDR2: SGHTA, FQGNSA. The V gene end was trimmed by 2 bases and the J gene end by 2 bases; junction bases not matched to a gene: 4. Here the CDR3 reads CASSLFRGVTDTQYF. DNA for the CDR3: TGTGCCAGCAGCTTATTTCGGGGGGTCACAGATACGCAGTATTTT.

Turning to this clonotype: Because it lacks the conserved phenylalanine or tryptophan at the end, this CDR3 is likely a read error. The DNA is omitted, as the CDR3 cannot be located on it reliably, and the CDR3 follows TCRdb's listing. The CDR3: CASSLDPRTEALV. This sequence joins TRBV11-2 and TRBJ1-1. The germline gives CDR1 SGHAT, CDR2 FQNNGV. A total of 13 residues make up the CDR3, ends included.

The chain carries TRBV7-3 and TRBJ2-2; tentatively, D is TRBD1 (6 bases). CDR1 and CDR2 (germline): SGHTA, FQGTGA. The CDR3 totals 16 residues. Trimming cost V 1 base and J 3 bases, with 12 bases left between them. CDR3 nucleotides: TGTGCCAGCAGCTTAAACCCGACAGGATACACCGGGGAGCTGTTTTTT. The encoded protein is CASSLNPTGYTGELFF.

In its sample, this clonotype was seen many times. The V gene is TRBV6-6, the J gene TRBJ1-4; weak D call: TRBD1 (5 bases). Germline V gene sequence: CDR1 MNHNY, CDR2 SVGAGI (reference sequence). With 1 base removed from V and 0 bases from J, the gap between germline ends came to 15 bases. The CDR3 loop spans 18 amino acids. CDR3 loop: CASSYFGSQGATNEKLFF. The CDR3 DNA sequence: TGTGCCAGCAGTTACTTCGGGTCGCAGGGTGCAACTAATGAAAAACTGTTTTTT.

This clonotype was recorded at least ten times. This chain uses TRBV11-2 with TRBJ2-2; D remains ambiguous. Germline loops: CDR1 SGHAT, CDR2 FQNNGV. CDR3 length: 15 residues. The V end was cut by 5 bases, the J end by 4 bases, with 14 bases between. This chain's CDR3 is CASSDTLKTTGELFF. As DNA, the CDR3 is TGTGCCAGCAGCGACACGCTTAAGACCACCGGGGAGCTGTTTTTT.